The next 11 T cell receptor beta chains were all read from a single sample in a study of shared clonotypes between healthy human individuals. The data were produced by immunoSEQ multiplex PCR, yet TCRdb's version contains in-frame clones alone and is incomplete. The top ten hold 0.3% to 0.4% of the sample, which has some 2,500,000 clones, approximately 90% seen once. What was sequenced was naive CD4+ T cells from PBMCs. Subset: CD45RA+ positively selected. These receptors were obtained from a man between 18 and 29 years old in good health. Some clones in this sample may be carry-over from other donors' samples.

The chain recombines TRBV7-9 with TRBJ2-3; no reliable D call. Trimming left V 5 bases short and J 2 bases short, with 11 bases between. The germline V gene has CDR1 SEHNR and CDR2 FQNEAQ (reference sequence). The CDR3 length is 14 residues. CDR3 DNA sequence: TGTGCCAGCAGCCCCTATACCCCCACAGATACGCAGTATTTT. Amino acid sequence: CASSPYTPTDTQYF.

The rearrangement links TRBV2 to TRBJ1-4; 7 bases are shared with TRBD1. CDR1 is SNHLY, CDR2 FYNNEI, per germline. V was clipped by 6 bases and J by 6 bases; unmatched bases: 7. The CDR3 is made up of 14 amino acids. CDR3 loop: CASRKTGFDEKLFF. The CDR3 DNA reads TGTGCCAGCAGGAAGACAGGGTTCGATGAAAAACTGTTTTTT.

This chain joins TRBV10-2 and TRBJ2-1; 7 bases match TRBD2. V dropped 5 bases and J dropped 11; count of bases not matched to a gene: 9. Germline V lookup: CDR1 WSHSY, CDR2 SAAADI. This CDR3 comprises 13 residues. The CDR3 loop is CASSPAPSGQQFF. As DNA, the CDR3 is TGCGCCAGCAGTCCCGCGCCTAGCGGACAGCAGTTCTTC.

This chain joins TRBV28 and TRBJ1-1; possibly TRBD1 for D (5 bases). The CDR3 runs to 15 residues. Per germline, CDR1 MDHEN and CDR2 SYDVKM. Trimming took 7 bases from V and 4 from J, leaving 19 bases between them. The CDR3 loop reads CASTIGGQGSTEAFF. In DNA, the CDR3 is TGTGCCAGCACCATTGGCGGGCAGGGTAGCACTGAAGCTTTCTTT. Together with reference TRBV28 and TRBJ1-1, the CDR3 gives the full variable domain: DVKVTQSSRYLVKRTGEKVFLECVQDMDHENMFWYRQDPGLGLRLIYFSYDVKMKEKGDIPEGYSVSREKKERFSLILESASTNQTSMYLCASTIGGQGSTEAFFGQGTRLTVV.

This clone appeared a single time. V and J are TRBV6-1 and TRBJ1-2; D is unresolved. V was clipped by 4 bases and J by 4 bases, with 7 bases between them. Germline V gene lookup returns CDR1 MNHNS and CDR2 SASEGT. The CDR3 is 12 amino acids. The CDR3 reads CASSGPVYGYTF. CDR3 nucleotide sequence: TGTGCCAGCAGTGGACCAGTCTATGGCTACACCTTC.

In this sample, this clone turned up once. The V call is TRBV7-6, the J call TRBJ1-4; maybe TRBD1 (5 bases). CDR3 length: 15 residues. The germline V gene encodes CDR1 SGHVS and CDR2 FNYEAQ. With 5 bases removed from V and 11 bases from J, the gap between germline ends came to 21 bases. The chain's CDR3 is CASSRDGSSYEKLFF. CDR3 bases: TGTGCCAGCAGCCGGGACGGATCAAGCTACGAGAAACTGTTTTTT.

As concerns this clone: A single base separates this from a much larger clone, so it may be a read error. The genes are TRBV9 and TRBJ2-1; TRBD2 matches 11 bases. Germline V gene lookup returns CDR1 SGDLS and CDR2 YYNGEE. The CDR3 is made up of 15 amino acids. J gave up 5 bases and V 4 bases, and 5 bases lay outside the gene matches. Here the CDR3 reads CASSLGTSGNNEQFF. Here the CDR3 DNA reads TGTGCCAGCAGCCTAGGGACTAGCGGAAACAATGAGCAGTTCTTC.

V gene TRBV6-1 combines with J gene TRBJ2-7; 7 bases fit TRBD2. V trimming: 2 bases; J trimming: 6 bases; junction bases outside the gene matches: 10. CDR3 size: 15 residues. Germline CDR1 reads MNHNS; CDR2 reads SASEGT. CDR3 sequence (DNA): TGTGCCAGCAGTGAACAGGGAGGGGTAGGAGCCGAGCAGTACTTC. As protein: CASSEQGGVGAEQYF.

A note on this clone: The identical CDR3 is also encoded by other nucleotide sequences in the sample. The V gene is TRBV7-9, the J gene TRBJ2-7; D might be TRBD2 (6 bases). CDR3 length: 13 amino acids. With 1 base removed from V and 3 bases from J, the gap between germline ends came to 7 bases. The germline V gene encodes CDR1 SEHNR and CDR2 FQNEAQ (reference sequence). The CDR3 bases are TGTGCCAGCAGCTTAGGGGGACTCTACGAGCAGTACTTC. Translating gives CASSLGGLYEQYF.

The gene calls are TRBV9 and TRBJ2-2, with D perhaps matching TRBD2 (7 bases). Germline-derived CDR1 and CDR2 are SGDLS and YYNGEE. The CDR3 sequence is 17 residues long. The ends were cut back, 4 bases at V and 6 bases at J, with 22 bases in the middle. The CDR3 coding sequence is TGTGCCAGCAGCTCACGGACAGCGGGATCTTACCCCGGGGAGCTGTTTTTT. This gives the protein CASSSRTAGSYPGELFF. Based on the CDR3 plus reference TRBV9 and TRBJ2-2, the full variable domain is DSGVTQTPKHLITATGQRVTLRCSPRSGDLSVYWYQQSLDQGLQFLIQYYNGEERAKGNILERFSAQQFPDLHSELNLSSLELGDSALYFCASSSRTAGSYPGELFFGEGSRLTVL.

Turning to this clone: The sample carries other DNA sequences with the same CDR3. In DNA, the CDR3 is TGCAGTGCTAGACTTAAAGATACGCAGTATTTT. This codes for CSARLKDTQYF. The chain has TRBV20-1 and TRBJ2-3; D unclear. CDR3 size: 11 residues. Germline V lookup: CDR1 DFQATT, CDR2 SNEGSKA (reference sequence). The V end lost 2 bases, the J end lost 5 bases, and 5 bases lay between the germline ends.